This entry lists 25 T cell receptor beta chains sequenced from one sample in a study of shared clonotypes between healthy human individuals (dated by TCRdb to the early 2020s). The receptor library was made with the immunoSEQ multiplex PCR assay. This immuneACCESS table, as held by TCRdb, lists in-frame sequences with V and J called but not all clones. Of the missing ones, under half trace to an unresolved V gene in checked studies; the others have no known cause. The sample has about 2 million clones on record, 90% to 95% of them singletons. 0.13% of the sample comes from the top ten. What was sequenced was naive CD4+ T cells sorted from blood. Reading the label with the study, this specimen's cell subset or site is: CD45RA+ positively selected. These receptors were obtained from a man aged 18 to 35 in good health.

The chain carries TRBV5-1 and TRBJ1-6, with D hard to call. The CDR3 has 18 residues. V gave up 0 bases and J gave up 0 bases, with 13 bases separating them. Germline-derived CDR1 and CDR2 are SGHRS and YFSETQ. CDR3 residues: CASSLVPHSSSYNSPLHF. CDR3 coding DNA: TGCGCCAGCAGCTTGGTTCCTCATTCGAGCTCCTATAATTCACCCCTCCACTTT.

For this clone: In the same sample, other DNA sequences code for this CDR3. The chain links TRBV18 to TRBJ1-2; D is possibly TRBD1 (5 bases). V was clipped by 3 bases and J by 3 bases, with 11 bases between them. This CDR3 has 14 residues. From germline, CDR1 is KGHSH and CDR2 LQKENI. The CDR3 sequence is CASSPLGTDYGYTF. CDR3 DNA: TGTGCCAGCTCACCTCTGGGGACGGACTATGGCTACACCTTC.

The chain couples TRBV15 to TRBJ1-1, with a weak D call TRBD1 (6 bases). The CDR3 has 12 amino acids. V was shortened by 1 base and J by 12 bases, with 12 bases between the two germline ends. Germline loops: CDR1 LNHNV, CDR2 YYDKDF (reference sequence). CDR3 bases: TGTGCCACCAGCAGAGGTGGGGGGCTGACTTTCTTT. Encoded protein: CATSRGGGLTFF. The full variable domain, its missing parts supplied by reference TRBV15 and TRBJ1-1, is DAMVIQNPRYQVTQFGKPVTLSCSQTLNHNVMYWYQQKSSQAPKLLFHYYDKDFNNEADTPDNFQSRRPNTSFCFLDIRSPGLGDTAMYLCATSRGGGLTFFGQGTRLTVV.

V gene TRBV10-2 combines with J gene TRBJ2-7; D is unresolved. Deletions cut 6 bases from V and 7 bases from J, with 13 bases between. Looked up from germline, CDR1 is WSHSY and CDR2 is SAAADI. This CDR3 contains 12 residues. CDR3 bases: TGCGCCAGCAGCGGATCGGGCAGGGAGCAGTACTTC. Protein product: CASSGSGREQYF.

This chain's CDR3 is CASSLRHPTNEKLFF. DNA for the CDR3: TGTGCCAGCAGCTTGAGGCACCCAACTAATGAAAAACTGTTTTTT. The chain couples TRBV5-4 to TRBJ1-4; D is unresolved. CDR1 is SGHNT and CDR2 is YYREEE in the germline V gene (reference sequence). V gave up 1 base and J gave up 0 bases, with 7 bases separating them. The CDR3 has 15 amino acids.

This clone was observed a single time. The chain couples TRBV5-1 to TRBJ1-4; D remains ambiguous. Trimming left V 0 bases short and J 2 bases short, with 8 bases between. CDR3 length: 15 residues. Germline V lookup: CDR1 SGHRS, CDR2 YFSETQ. The DNA for the CDR3 is TGCGCCAGCAGCTTGGGGGCAGCTACTAATGAAAAACTGTTTTTT. It encodes CASSLGAATNEKLFF. The full variable domain, with the rest looked up from reference TRBV5-1 and TRBJ1-4, is KAGVTQTPRYLIKTRGQQVTLSCSPISGHRSVSWYQQTPGQGLQFLFEYFSETQRNKGNFPGRFSGRQFSNSRSEMNVSTLELGDSALYLCASSLGAATNEKLFFGSGTQLSVL.

This clone appeared once. This chain links TRBV5-4 with TRBJ2-7, with TRBD2 matching over 10 bases. This CDR3 spans 14 amino acids. V was pared by 7 bases and J by 7 bases, with 11 bases of the junction left unmatched. Germline values: CDR1 SGHNT, CDR2 YYREEE (reference sequence). The CDR3 is CASGLAGGGGEQYF. CDR3 sequence (DNA): TGTGCCAGCGGATTAGCGGGAGGAGGGGGAGAGCAGTACTTC.

V usage is TRBV6-6 and J usage is TRBJ2-7, with TRBD1 as a possible D gene (6 bases). The CDR3 runs 14 residues. V gave up 6 bases and J gave up 1 base, with 13 bases separating them. Germline V gene sequence: CDR1 MNHNY, CDR2 SVGAGI (reference sequence). CDR3 nucleotide sequence: TGTGCCAGCAGAATCCCCGACAGGTCCTACGAGCAGTACTTC. This encodes CASRIPDRSYEQYF.

This chain's CDR3 is CASSPSQRWGISGNTIYF. DNA for the CDR3: TGTGCCAGCAGCCCCTCCCAAAGATGGGGGATCTCTGGAAACACCATATATTTT. This chain links TRBV9 with TRBJ1-3; D possibly corresponds to TRBD1 (5 bases). V lost 4 bases, J lost 0 bases, and 20 bases lay in between. The CDR3 has 18 amino acids. CDR1 SGDLS and CDR2 YYNGEE come from the germline V gene.

This sequence joins TRBV28 and TRBJ1-6; D gene uncertain. The CDR3 is 14 residues long. Trimming left V 8 bases short and J 6 bases short, with 14 bases between. In germline, CDR1 is MDHEN, CDR2 SYDVKM. CDR3 in amino acids: CASRLRQLNSPLHF. CDR3 DNA: TGTGCCAGCCGACTAAGACAACTTAATTCACCCCTCCACTTT.

The chain combines TRBV6-6 with TRBJ2-4, with 9 nucleotides matching TRBD2. The germline V gene has CDR1 MNHNY and CDR2 SVGAGI (reference sequence). The CDR3 runs to 14 residues. The junction had 7 bases not matched to a gene; V was cut back by 8 bases and J by 5 bases. CDR3: CASLNLAGENIQYF. DNA of the CDR3: TGTGCCAGCCTTAATTTAGCGGGGGAAAACATTCAGTACTTC.

The genes are TRBV7-2 and TRBJ2-2, with a weak D call TRBD2 (5 bases). Trimming removed 0 bases from V and 0 bases from J, with 8 bases in between. CDR3 length: 16 residues. The germline V gene has CDR1 SGHTA and CDR2 FQGNSA. DNA of the CDR3: TGTGCCAGCAGCTTAGCTGCCGGGGCGAACACCGGGGAGCTGTTTTTT. Amino acids: CASSLAAGANTGELFF.

The V gene is TRBV7-9, the J gene TRBJ2-2, with 8 bases identical to TRBD1. V lost 9 bases to trimming and J lost 6 bases; unmatched junction nucleotides: 3. This CDR3 contains 12 residues. Germline V gene data show CDR1 as SEHNR and CDR2 as FQNEAQ (reference sequence). The CDR3 loop reads CARQGDPGELFF. In nucleotides, the CDR3 is TGTGCCAGACAGGGGGATCCCGGGGAGCTGTTTTTT.

The V call is TRBV7-6, the J call TRBJ2-7; no reliable D call. This CDR3 region has 13 residues. CDR1 is SGHVS and CDR2 is FNYEAQ in the germline V gene. V lost 0 bases and J 3 bases, leaving 6 bases between the germline ends. In DNA, the CDR3 is TGTGCCAGCAGCTTAGCGCTAGACTACGAGCAGTACTTC. As protein: CASSLALDYEQYF.

J is TRBJ1-2 and V is TRBV19; 7 nucleotides match TRBD1. CDR1 and CDR2 from the germline V gene are LNHDA and SQIVND (reference sequence). The V segment lost 7 bases and the J segment 5 bases; nucleotides outside the gene matches: 13. The CDR3 contains 15 residues. The CDR3 protein is CASILNPGQRYGYTF. CDR3 DNA sequence: TGTGCCAGTATTCTAAATCCGGGACAGCGTTATGGCTACACCTTC.

The rearrangement uses TRBV4-1 and TRBJ1-6; D may be TRBD1 (5 bases). Germline CDR1 is MGHRA and CDR2 is YSYEKL. The V end was cut by 0 bases, the J end by 0 bases, with 12 bases between. The CDR3 loop spans 18 amino acids. CDR3 residues: CASSQDRQSSSYNSPLHF. CDR3 DNA: TGCGCCAGCAGCCAAGATCGACAGTCAAGCTCCTATAATTCACCCCTCCACTTT.

CDR3 amino acids: CASSVELADYTDTQYF. The CDR3 region has the DNA TGTGCCAGCAGCGTAGAATTAGCGGACTACACAGATACGCAGTATTTT. V gene TRBV9 combines with J gene TRBJ2-3; D possibly corresponds to TRBD2 (6 bases). The CDR3 contains 16 residues. The V and J ends lost 0 bases and 2 bases respectively, with 13 bases between them. Germline V gene lookup returns CDR1 SGDLS and CDR2 YYNGEE.

The chain couples TRBV5-4 to TRBJ1-6; 8 nucleotides line up with TRBD1. The trim removed 5 bases at V and 9 bases at J, leaving 7 bases unmatched. Germline V CDR1 and CDR2: SGHNT, YYREEE (reference sequence). This CDR3 is built from 14 residues. The CDR3, as DNA: TGTGCCAGCAGTGCGACAGGGGTTGTTTCACCCCTCCACTTT. This sequence encodes CASSATGVVSPLHF.

V and J are TRBV10-3 and TRBJ2-4; 7 bases are shared with TRBD1. The length of the CDR3 is 17 residues. Trimming cost V 3 bases and J 1 base; bases outside gene matches: 9. CDR1 is ENHRY, CDR2 SYGVKD, per germline. CDR3 region: CAISDSIQQGAKNIQYF. The DNA for the CDR3 is TGTGCCATCAGTGACTCGATACAACAGGGGGCCAAAAACATTCAGTACTTC.

The table lists this clone with a count of one. The chain joins TRBV7-2 to TRBJ1-1; no clear D gene. The V end lost 4 bases, the J end lost 2 bases, and 2 bases lay between the germline ends. The CDR3 runs to 11 residues. Germline V gene sequence: CDR1 SGHTA, CDR2 FQGNSA. CDR3 sequence (DNA): TGTGCCAGCAGCTCAAACACTGAAGCTTTCTTT. Its translation: CASSSNTEAFF.

The V gene is TRBV7-8, the J gene TRBJ2-3, with TRBD2 as a possible D gene (6 bases). Germline lookup yields CDR1 SGHVS and CDR2 FQNEAQ. This CDR3 spans 16 amino acids. Trimming stripped 4 bases from V and 2 bases from J, with 16 bases between. This chain's CDR3 is CASSSVAGGYTDTQYF. The CDR3 coding sequence is TGTGCCAGCAGCTCAGTAGCTGGGGGGTACACAGATACGCAGTATTTT.

Concerning this clone: The same CDR3 also results from other DNA sequences found in this sample. The chain has TRBV28 and TRBJ2-7, with D hard to call. V lost 4 bases and J 2 bases, leaving 3 bases between the germline ends. This CDR3 has 11 amino acids. Germline V gene lookup returns CDR1 MDHEN and CDR2 SYDVKM. CDR3 sequence reads: CASSSPYEQYF. CDR3 DNA sequence: TGTGCCAGCAGTTCGCCCTACGAGCAGTACTTC.

For this clone: Other DNA sequences in the same sample also yield this CDR3. The V gene is TRBV6-1, the J gene TRBJ2-5; tentatively, D is TRBD1 or TRBD2 (5 bases each). CDR3 size: 14 residues. The germline V gene encodes CDR1 MNHNS and CDR2 SASEGT. V shed 6 bases and J shed 1 base, with 12 bases lying between them. The CDR3 sequence: CASSPGRSQETQYF. The CDR3 nucleotides read TGTGCCAGCAGCCCGGGACGGTCCCAAGAGACCCAGTACTTC.

The rearrangement uses TRBV28 and TRBJ2-7, with D perhaps TRBD1 (6 bases). The germline V and J ends were trimmed by 5 bases and 1 base, with 15 bases remaining between them. Germline CDR1 and CDR2: MDHEN and SYDVKM. CDR3 length: 15 residues. CDR3 protein: CASSSAGTRSYEQYF. DNA for the CDR3: TGTGCCAGCAGTAGCGCCGGGACACGATCCTACGAGCAGTACTTC.

This chain connects TRBV27 to TRBJ1-2; perhaps TRBD1 as D (6 bases). Germline values: CDR1 MNHEY, CDR2 SMNVEV (reference sequence). Trimming cost V 5 bases and J 6 bases, with 13 bases left between them. This CDR3 spans 13 amino acids. In DNA form, the CDR3 reads TGTGCCAGCAGTATGCACAGGGCGAATGGCTACACCTTC. It yields the protein CASSMHRANGYTF.